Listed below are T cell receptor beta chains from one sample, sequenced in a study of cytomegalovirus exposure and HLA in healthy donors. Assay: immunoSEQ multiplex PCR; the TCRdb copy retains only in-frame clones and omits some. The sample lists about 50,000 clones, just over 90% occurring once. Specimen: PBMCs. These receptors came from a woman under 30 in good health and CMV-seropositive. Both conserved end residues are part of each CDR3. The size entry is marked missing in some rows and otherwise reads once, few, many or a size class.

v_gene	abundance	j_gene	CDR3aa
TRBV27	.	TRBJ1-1	CASSLSQGGTEAFF
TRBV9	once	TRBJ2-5	CASSRGTGGQETQYF
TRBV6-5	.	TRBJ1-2	CASRADRSNYGYTF
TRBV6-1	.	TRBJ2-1	CASSEALSGGLNEQFF
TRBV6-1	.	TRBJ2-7	CASSGGQGSDEQYF
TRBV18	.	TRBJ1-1	CASSPVIREHTEAFF
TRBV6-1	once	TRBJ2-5	CASRRQGTQETQYF
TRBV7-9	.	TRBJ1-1	CASSLKGRGAEAFF
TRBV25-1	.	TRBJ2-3	CASSALAGITDTQYF
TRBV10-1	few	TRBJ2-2	CASSGRTGELFF
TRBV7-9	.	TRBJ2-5	CASSRTGQETQYF
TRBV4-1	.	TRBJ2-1	CASSQGVYNEQFF
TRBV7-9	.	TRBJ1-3	CASSSSPRAKPGNTIYF